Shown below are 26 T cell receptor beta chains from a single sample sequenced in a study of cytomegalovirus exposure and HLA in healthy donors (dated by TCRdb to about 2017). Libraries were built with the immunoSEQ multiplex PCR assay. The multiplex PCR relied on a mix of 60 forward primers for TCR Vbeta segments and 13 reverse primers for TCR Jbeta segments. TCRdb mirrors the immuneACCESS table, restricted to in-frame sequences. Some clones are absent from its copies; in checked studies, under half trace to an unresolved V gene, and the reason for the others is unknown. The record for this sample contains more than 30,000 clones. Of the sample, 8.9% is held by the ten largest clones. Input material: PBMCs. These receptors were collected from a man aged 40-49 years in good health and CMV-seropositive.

CDR3 in DNA: TGTGCCTGGAGTCCCGGGACAGGGACTAACTATGGCTACACCTTC. It is translated as CAWSPGTGTNYGYTF. The chain has TRBV30 and TRBJ1-2; 9 bases agree with TRBD1. V shed 2 bases, J shed 0 bases, and the junction held 4 bases outside the gene matches. The CDR3 spans 15 residues. Germline V gene data show CDR1 as GTSNPN and CDR2 as SVGIG (reference sequence).

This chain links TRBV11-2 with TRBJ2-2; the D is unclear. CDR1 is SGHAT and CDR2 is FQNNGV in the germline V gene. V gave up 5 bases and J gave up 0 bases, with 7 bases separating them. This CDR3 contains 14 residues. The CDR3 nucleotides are TGTGCCAGCAGCCCCCTTGCGAACACCGGGGAGCTGTTTTTT. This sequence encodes CASSPLANTGELFF.

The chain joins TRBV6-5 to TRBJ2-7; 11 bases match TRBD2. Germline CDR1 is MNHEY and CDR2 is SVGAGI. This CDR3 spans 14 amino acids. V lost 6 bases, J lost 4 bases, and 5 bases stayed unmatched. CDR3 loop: CASSRLAGPYEQYF. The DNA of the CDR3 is TGTGCCAGCAGCCGACTAGCGGGACCTTACGAGCAGTACTTC.

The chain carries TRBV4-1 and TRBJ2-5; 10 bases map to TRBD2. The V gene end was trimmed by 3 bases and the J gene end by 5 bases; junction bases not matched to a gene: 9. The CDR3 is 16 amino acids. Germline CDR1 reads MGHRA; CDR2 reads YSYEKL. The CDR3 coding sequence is TGCGCCAGCAGCCATGATAGCGGGAGGTTAAAGGAGACCCAGTACTTC. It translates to CASSHDSGRLKETQYF.

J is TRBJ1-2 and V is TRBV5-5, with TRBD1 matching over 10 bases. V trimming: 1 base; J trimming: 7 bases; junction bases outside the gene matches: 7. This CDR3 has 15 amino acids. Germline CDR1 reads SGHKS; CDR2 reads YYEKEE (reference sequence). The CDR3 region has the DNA TGTGCCAGCAGCTTGTCGGGGACAGGGGACGGTGGCTACACCTTC. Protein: CASSLSGTGDGGYTF.

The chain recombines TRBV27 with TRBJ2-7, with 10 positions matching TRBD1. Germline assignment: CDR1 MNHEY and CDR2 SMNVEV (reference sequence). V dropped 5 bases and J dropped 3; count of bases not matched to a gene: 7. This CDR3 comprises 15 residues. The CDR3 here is CASSLKWDRGYEQYF. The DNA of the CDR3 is TGTGCCAGCAGTCTGAAATGGGACAGGGGCTACGAGCAGTACTTC.

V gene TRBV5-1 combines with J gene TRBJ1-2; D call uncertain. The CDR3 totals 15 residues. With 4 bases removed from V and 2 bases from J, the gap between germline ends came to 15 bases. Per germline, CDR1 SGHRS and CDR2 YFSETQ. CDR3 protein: CASSPPGSGNYGYTF. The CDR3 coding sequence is TGCGCCAGCAGCCCACCCGGGTCGGGAAACTATGGCTACACCTTC. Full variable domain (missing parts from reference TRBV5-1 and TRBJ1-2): KAGVTQTPRYLIKTRGQQVTLSCSPISGHRSVSWYQQTPGQGLQFLFEYFSETQRNKGNFPGRFSGRQFSNSRSEMNVSTLELGDSALYLCASSPPGSGNYGYTFGSGTRLTVV.

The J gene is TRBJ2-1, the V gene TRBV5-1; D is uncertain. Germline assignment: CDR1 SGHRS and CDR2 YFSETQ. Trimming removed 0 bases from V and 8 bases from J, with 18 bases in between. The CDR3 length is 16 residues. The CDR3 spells CASSLDWRSGVDEQFF. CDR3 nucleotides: TGCGCCAGCAGCTTGGATTGGCGGTCCGGAGTAGATGAGCAGTTCTTC.

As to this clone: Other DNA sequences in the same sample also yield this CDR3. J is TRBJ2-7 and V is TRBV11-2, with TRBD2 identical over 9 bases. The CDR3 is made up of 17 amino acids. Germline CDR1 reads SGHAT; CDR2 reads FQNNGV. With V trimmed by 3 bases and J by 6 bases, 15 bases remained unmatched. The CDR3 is CASSLESGRLAGSEQYF. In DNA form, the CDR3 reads TGTGCCAGCAGCTTGGAATCGGGAAGGCTAGCGGGAAGCGAGCAGTACTTC. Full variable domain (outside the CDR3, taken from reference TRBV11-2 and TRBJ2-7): EAGVAQSPRYKIIEKRQSVAFWCNPISGHATLYWYQQILGQGPKLLIQFQNNGVVDDSQLPKDRFSAERLKGVDSTLKIQPAKLEDSAVYLCASSLESGRLAGSEQYFGPGTRLTVT.

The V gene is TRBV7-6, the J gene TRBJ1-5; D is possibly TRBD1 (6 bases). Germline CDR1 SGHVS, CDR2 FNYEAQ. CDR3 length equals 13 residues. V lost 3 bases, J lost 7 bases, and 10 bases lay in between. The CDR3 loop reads CASSLDSKQPQHF. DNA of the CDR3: TGTGCCAGCAGCTTGGACAGTAAGCAGCCCCAGCATTTT. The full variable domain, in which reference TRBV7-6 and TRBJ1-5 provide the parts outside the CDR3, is GAGVSQSPRYKVTKRGQDVALRCDPISGHVSLYWYRQALGQGPEFLTYFNYEAQQDKSGLPNDRFSAERPEGSISTLTIQRTEQRDSAMYRCASSLDSKQPQHFGDGTRLSIL.

The CDR3: CASSLFLAGGYEQYF. DNA of the CDR3: TGCGCCAGCAGCCTTTTCCTAGCGGGAGGATACGAGCAGTACTTC. The chain recombines TRBV4-3 with TRBJ2-7; TRBD2 matches at 11 bases. Trimming removed 4 bases from V and 4 bases from J; junction bases left unmatched: 6. Germline CDR1 LGHNA, CDR2 YSLEER. The CDR3 covers 15 residues.

CDR3 loop: CASSLGAGGANEQFF. The CDR3 nucleotides are TGTGCCAGCAGCTTAGGGGCCGGGGGGGCAAATGAGCAGTTCTTC. V gene TRBV11-2 combines with J gene TRBJ2-1; 8 positions agree with TRBD2. Germline CDR1 reads SGHAT; CDR2 reads FQNNGV. Trimming took 1 base from V and 7 from J; bases not matched to a gene: 6. This CDR3 contains 15 residues.

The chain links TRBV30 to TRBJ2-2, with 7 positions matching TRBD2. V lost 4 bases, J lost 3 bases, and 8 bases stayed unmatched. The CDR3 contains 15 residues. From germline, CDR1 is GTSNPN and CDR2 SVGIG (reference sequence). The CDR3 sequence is CAWTLPGGHTGELFF. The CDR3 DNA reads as TGTGCCTGGACCCTTCCGGGAGGCCACACCGGGGAGCTGTTTTTT.

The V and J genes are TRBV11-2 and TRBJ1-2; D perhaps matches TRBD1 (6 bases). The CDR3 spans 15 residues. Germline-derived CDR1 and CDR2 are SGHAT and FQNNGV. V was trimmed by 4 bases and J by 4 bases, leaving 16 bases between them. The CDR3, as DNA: TGTGCCAGCAGCTCGATTAAGACAGGTGGCTATGGCTACACCTTC. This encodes CASSSIKTGGYGYTF.

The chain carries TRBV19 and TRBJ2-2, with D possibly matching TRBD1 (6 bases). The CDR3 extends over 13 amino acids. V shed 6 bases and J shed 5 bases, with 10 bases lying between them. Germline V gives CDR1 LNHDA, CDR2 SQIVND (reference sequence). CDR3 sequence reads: CASRHRATGELFF. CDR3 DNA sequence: TGTGCCAGTAGACACAGGGCAACCGGGGAGCTGTTTTTT.

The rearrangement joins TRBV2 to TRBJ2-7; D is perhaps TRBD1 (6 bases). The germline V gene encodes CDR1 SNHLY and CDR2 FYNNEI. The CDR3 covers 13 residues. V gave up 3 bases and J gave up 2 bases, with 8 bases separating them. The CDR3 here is CASSDQGPYEQYF. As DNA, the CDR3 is TGTGCCAGCAGTGATCAGGGGCCCTACGAGCAGTACTTC.

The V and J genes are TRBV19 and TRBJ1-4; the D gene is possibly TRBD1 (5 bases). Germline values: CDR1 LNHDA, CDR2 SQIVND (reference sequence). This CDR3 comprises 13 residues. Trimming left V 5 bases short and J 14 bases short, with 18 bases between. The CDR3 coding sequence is TGTGCCAGTAGTCCGGGTTGGGGCGCGAACCTGTTTTTT. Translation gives CASSPGWGANLFF.

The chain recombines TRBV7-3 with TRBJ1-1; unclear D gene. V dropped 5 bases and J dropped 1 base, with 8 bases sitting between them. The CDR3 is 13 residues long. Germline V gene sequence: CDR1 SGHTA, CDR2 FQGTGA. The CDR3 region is CASSPSGNTEAFF. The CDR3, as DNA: TGTGCCAGCAGCCCCAGCGGGAACACTGAAGCTTTCTTT.

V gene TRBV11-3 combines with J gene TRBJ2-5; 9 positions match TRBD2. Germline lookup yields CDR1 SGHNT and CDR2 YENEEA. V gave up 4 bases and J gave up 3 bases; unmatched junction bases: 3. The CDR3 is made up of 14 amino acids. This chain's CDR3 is CASSSRTSEETQYF. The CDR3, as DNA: TGTGCCAGCAGCTCCCGGACTAGCGAAGAGACCCAGTACTTC.

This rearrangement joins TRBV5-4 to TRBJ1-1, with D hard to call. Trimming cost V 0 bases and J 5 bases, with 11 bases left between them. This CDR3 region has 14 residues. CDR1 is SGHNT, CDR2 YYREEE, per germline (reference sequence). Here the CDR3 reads CASSLGARGTEAFF. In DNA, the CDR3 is TGTGCCAGCAGCTTGGGGGCTCGGGGAACTGAAGCTTTCTTT.

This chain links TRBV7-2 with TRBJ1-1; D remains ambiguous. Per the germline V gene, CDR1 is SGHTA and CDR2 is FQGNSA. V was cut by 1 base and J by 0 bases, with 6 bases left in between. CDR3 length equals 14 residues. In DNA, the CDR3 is TGTGCCAGCAGCTTAGGGCAGATGAACACTGAAGCTTTCTTT. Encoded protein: CASSLGQMNTEAFF. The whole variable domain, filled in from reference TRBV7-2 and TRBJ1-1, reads GAGVSQSPSNKVTEKGKDVELRCDPISGHTALYWYRQSLGQGLEFLIYFQGNSAPDKSGLPSDRFSAERTGGSVSTLTIQRTQQEDSAVYLCASSLGQMNTEAFFGQGTRLTVV.

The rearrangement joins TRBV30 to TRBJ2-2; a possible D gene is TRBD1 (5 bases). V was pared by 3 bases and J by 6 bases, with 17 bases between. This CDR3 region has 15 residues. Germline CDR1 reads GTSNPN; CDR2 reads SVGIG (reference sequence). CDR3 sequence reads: CAWSRLGASAGELFF. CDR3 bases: TGTGCCTGGAGCCGGCTAGGGGCGAGTGCCGGGGAGCTGTTTTTT.

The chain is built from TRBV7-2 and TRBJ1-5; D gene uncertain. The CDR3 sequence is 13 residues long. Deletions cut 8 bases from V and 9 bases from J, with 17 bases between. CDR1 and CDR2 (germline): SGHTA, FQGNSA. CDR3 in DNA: TGTGCCAGCGGTGGAAGCGCCGCTTGGCCCCAGCATTTT. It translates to CASGGSAAWPQHF.

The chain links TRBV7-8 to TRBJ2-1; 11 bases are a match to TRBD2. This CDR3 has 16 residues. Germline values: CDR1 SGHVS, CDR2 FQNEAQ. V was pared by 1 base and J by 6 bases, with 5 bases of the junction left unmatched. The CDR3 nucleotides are TGTGCCAGCAGCTTAGGCCCTAGCGGGAGGATCAATGAGCAGTTCTTC. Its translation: CASSLGPSGRINEQFF. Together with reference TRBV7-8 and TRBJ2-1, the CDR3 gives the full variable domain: GAGVSQSPRYKVAKRGQDVALRCDPISGHVSLFWYQQALGQGPEFLTYFQNEAQLDKSGLPSDRFFAERPEGSVSTLKIQRTQQEDSAVYLCASSLGPSGRINEQFFGPGTRLTVL.

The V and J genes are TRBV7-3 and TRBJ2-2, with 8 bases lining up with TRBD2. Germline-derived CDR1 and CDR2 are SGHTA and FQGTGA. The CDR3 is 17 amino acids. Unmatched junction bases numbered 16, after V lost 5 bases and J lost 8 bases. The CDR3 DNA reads TGTGCCAGCAGCAACGGGGTAGCGGGACTTGTTTCGGGGGAGCTGTTTTTT. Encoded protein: CASSNGVAGLVSGELFF.

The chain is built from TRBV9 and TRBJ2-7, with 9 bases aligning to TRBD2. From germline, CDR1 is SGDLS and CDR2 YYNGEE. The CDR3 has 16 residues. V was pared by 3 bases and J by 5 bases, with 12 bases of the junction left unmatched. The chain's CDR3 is CASSEGGWTSADEQYF. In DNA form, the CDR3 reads TGTGCCAGCAGCGAGGGAGGTTGGACTAGCGCCGACGAGCAGTACTTC.